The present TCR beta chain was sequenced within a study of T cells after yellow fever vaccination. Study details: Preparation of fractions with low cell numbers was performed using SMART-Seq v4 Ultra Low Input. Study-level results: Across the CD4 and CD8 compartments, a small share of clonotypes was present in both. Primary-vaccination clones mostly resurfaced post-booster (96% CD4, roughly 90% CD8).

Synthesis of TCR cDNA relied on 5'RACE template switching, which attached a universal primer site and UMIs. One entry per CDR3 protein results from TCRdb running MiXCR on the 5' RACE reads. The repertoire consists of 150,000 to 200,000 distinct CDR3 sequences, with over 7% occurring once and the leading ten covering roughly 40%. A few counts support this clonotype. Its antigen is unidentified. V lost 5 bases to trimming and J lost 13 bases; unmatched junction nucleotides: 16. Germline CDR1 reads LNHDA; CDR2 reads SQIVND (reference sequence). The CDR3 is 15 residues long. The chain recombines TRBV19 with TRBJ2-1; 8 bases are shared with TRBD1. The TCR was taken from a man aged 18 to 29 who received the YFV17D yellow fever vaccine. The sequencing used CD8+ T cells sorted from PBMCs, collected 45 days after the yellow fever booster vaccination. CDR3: CASSSAHRDRRAQFF. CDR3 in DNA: TGTGCCAGTAGTTCCGCGCACCGGGACAGGCGGGCCCAGTTCTTC.